This T cell receptor beta chain was recorded in a study of cytotoxic CD8 clonotypes in ibrutinib-treated CLL. Study in general: Enrolment comprised eleven to twelve relapsed/refractory and roughly 15 treatment-naive patients; under 18 were IGHV unmutated.

Sequencing was performed with immunoSEQ multiplex PCR; in TCRdb, only in-frame clones are kept and a portion is missing. The sample includes roughly 180,000 clones, around 80% of them seen just once. CDR3 size: 13 residues. The V end lost 1 base, the J end lost 0 bases, and 2 bases lay between the germline ends. Looked up from germline, CDR1 is LNHNV and CDR2 is YYDKDF (reference sequence). This TCR derives from a human donor with chronic lymphocytic leukemia. The material sequenced was PBMCs, taken after 24 months of ibrutinib treatment. The V and J genes are TRBV15 and TRBJ2-3; no clear D gene. The DNA for the CDR3 is TGTGCCACCAGCAGAGCGAGCACAGATACGCAGTATTTT. Its protein is CATSRASTDTQYF.